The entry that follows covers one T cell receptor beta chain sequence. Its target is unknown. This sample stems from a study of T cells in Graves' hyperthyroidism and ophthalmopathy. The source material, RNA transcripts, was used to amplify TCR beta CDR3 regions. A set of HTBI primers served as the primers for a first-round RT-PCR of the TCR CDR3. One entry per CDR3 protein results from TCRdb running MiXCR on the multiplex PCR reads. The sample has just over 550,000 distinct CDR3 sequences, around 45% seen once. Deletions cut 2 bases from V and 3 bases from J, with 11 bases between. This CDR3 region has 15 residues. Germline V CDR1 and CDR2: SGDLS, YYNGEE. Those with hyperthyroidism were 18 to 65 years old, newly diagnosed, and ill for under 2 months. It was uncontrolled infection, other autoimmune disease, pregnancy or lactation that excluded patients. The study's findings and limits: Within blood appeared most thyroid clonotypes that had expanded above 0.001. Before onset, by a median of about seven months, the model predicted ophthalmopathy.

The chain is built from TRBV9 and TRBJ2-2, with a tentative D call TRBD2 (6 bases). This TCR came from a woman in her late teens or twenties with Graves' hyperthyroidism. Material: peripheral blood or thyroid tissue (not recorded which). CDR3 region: CASSVRDSHTGELFF. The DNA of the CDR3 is TGTGCCAGCAGCGTCCGGGACTCTCACACCGGGGAGCTGTTTTTT.